These 14 T cell receptor beta chains share one sample of origin, sequenced in a study of metastatic and nonmetastatic thyroid tumors. TCRdb re-called clones via MiXCR from the PCR reads. The sample holds approximately 41,000 clones; roughly 27% are singletons and the top ten take about 10%. No treatment of any kind had been given to any patient before thyroid surgery. Sequencing was carried out using blood. The source is a male donor with papillary thyroid cancer or a benign thyroid nodule (not recorded which). Some clones in this sample may be carry-over from other donors' samples.

This clone was found many times. The chain combines TRBV19 with TRBJ2-1; 10 bases line up with TRBD2. Unmatched junction bases numbered 6, after V lost 4 bases and J lost 3 bases. CDR3 length equals 16 residues. Germline V gives CDR1 LNHDA, CDR2 SQIVND (reference sequence). In DNA form, the CDR3 reads TGTGCCAGTAGTAGGAGCGGGGGGGATGACTACAATGAGCAGTTCTTC. Protein sequence: CASSRSGGDDYNEQFF.

This clone has only a few counts. V usage is TRBV24-1 and J usage is TRBJ2-2, with D perhaps TRBD1 or TRBD2 (6 bases each). Trimming cost V 9 bases and J 3 bases, with 19 bases left between them. Germline CDR1 and CDR2: KGHDR and SFDVKD. The CDR3 has 16 residues. CDR3 region: CATGSEGDSYTGELFF. Here the CDR3 DNA reads TGTGCCACCGGATCCGAGGGGGACTCCTACACCGGGGAGCTGTTTTTT.

This clone was recorded at least ten times. The junction departs from the called germline gene at one end, perhaps through a read error. The gene calls are TRBV12-3 or TRBV12-4 and TRBJ1-1; 8 nucleotides agree with TRBD1. The CDR3 loop spans 14 amino acids. The DNA for the CDR3 is TGTGCCAGCAGCCCCCGGACAGGGAACGCTGAAGCTTTCTTT. Protein product: CASSPRTGNAEAFF.

This rearrangement joins TRBV18 to TRBJ2-7; D is possibly TRBD1 (6 bases). This CDR3 is 14 amino acids long. The ends were cut back, 3 bases at V and 7 bases at J, with 16 bases in the middle. Germline V gives CDR1 KGHSH, CDR2 LQKENI. CDR3 protein: CASSPGTPVLEQYF. The DNA of the CDR3 is TGTGCCAGCTCACCCGGGACACCGGTCTTGGAGCAGTACTTC.

This clone was seen at least ten times. The CDR3: CSARPDRGRKPQHF. The DNA for the CDR3 is TGCAGTGCTAGACCGGACAGGGGGCGAAAGCCCCAGCATTTT. This chain joins TRBV20-1 and TRBJ1-5, with 11 bases that match TRBD1. This CDR3 comprises 14 residues. Trimming took 2 bases from V and 8 from J; bases not matched to a gene: 5. Germline CDR1 DFQATT, CDR2 SNEGSKA (reference sequence).

This clone was recorded only once. One junction end does not reproduce the germline sequence, and a read error may be involved. The gene calls are TRBV7-9 and TRBJ2-7, with D possibly matching TRBD2 (6 bases). Germline V gives CDR1 SEHNR, CDR2 FQNEAQ (reference sequence). This CDR3 contains 14 residues. The CDR3 nucleotides read TGTGCCATCAGCTTAGACCTAGCGATCCACGAGTACTACTTC. Translating gives CAISLDLAIHEYYF.

This clone occurred many times. The chain links TRBV9 to TRBJ1-4; D not resolved. Trimming shortened V by 0 bases and J by 4 bases, and 10 bases separated the two germline ends. Looked up from germline, CDR1 is SGDLS and CDR2 is YYNGEE. This CDR3 contains 15 residues. CDR3: CASSVASGNNEKLFF. CDR3 coding DNA: TGTGCCAGCAGCGTAGCGTCCGGAAATAATGAAAAACTGTTTTTT.

This clone was detected ten times or more. This rearrangement joins TRBV12-3 or TRBV12-4 to TRBJ1-1, with TRBD1 as a possible D gene (5 bases). The CDR3 sequence is 12 residues long. The V and J ends lost 7 bases and 10 bases respectively, with 16 bases between them. The CDR3 coding sequence is TGTGCCAGCACCACGGGGGTGCTGAGAGCTTTCTTT. This sequence encodes CASTTGVLRAFF.

The rearrangement joins TRBV2 to TRBJ2-7; 7 bases fit TRBD2. V shed 6 bases, J shed 4 bases, and the junction held 9 bases outside the gene matches. This CDR3 comprises 14 residues. Per the germline V gene, CDR1 is SNHLY and CDR2 is FYNNEI. CDR3 region: CASSVRVLAYEQYF. CDR3 bases: TGTGCCAGCAGCGTGCGGGTACTAGCGTACGAGCAGTACTTC.

This clone was recorded at least ten times. The rearrangement links TRBV19 to TRBJ2-4, with D possibly called TRBD1 or TRBD2 (7 bases each). CDR1 is LNHDA, CDR2 SQIVND, per germline (reference sequence). The CDR3 contains 14 residues. V was clipped by 7 bases and J by 8 bases, with 18 bases between them. CDR3 nucleotides: TGTGCCAGTAAAGAGTCACAGGGGAGGGACATTCAGTACTTC. Translating gives CASKESQGRDIQYF. Complete variable domain (other parts from reference TRBV19 and TRBJ2-4): DGGITQSPKYLFRKEGQNVTLSCEQNLNHDAMYWYRQDPGQGLRLIYYSQIVNDFQKGDIAEGYSVSREKKESFPLTVTSAQKNPTAFYLCASKESQGRDIQYFGAGTRLSVL.

DNA for the CDR3: TGCGCCAGCAGCCAAGATCGGAACAGGGAACCCACAGATACGCAGTATTTT. The encoded protein is CASSQDRNREPTDTQYF. This chain joins TRBV4-1 and TRBJ2-3; tentatively, D is TRBD1 (6 bases). This CDR3 comprises 17 residues. Germline CDR1 and CDR2: MGHRA and YSYEKL. Deletions cut 0 bases from V and 2 bases from J, with 15 bases between.

This clone was detected many times. The rearrangement links TRBV6-1 to TRBJ2-1, with 7 nucleotides matching TRBD2. This CDR3 contains 14 residues. CDR1 is MNHNS and CDR2 is SASEGT in the germline V gene. The trim removed 6 bases at V and 8 bases at J, leaving 10 bases unmatched. The CDR3 DNA reads as TGTGCCAGCAGAATCATGACTAGCCCCCATGAGCAGTTCTTC. It encodes CASRIMTSPHEQFF.

This clone was counted a single time. The chain employs TRBV18 and TRBJ2-7, with D possibly being TRBD1 (5 bases). CDR1 and CDR2 (germline): KGHSH, LQKENI. V lost 2 bases and J lost 4, with 12 bases in between. This CDR3 is built from 14 residues. For the CDR3, the DNA is TGTGCCAGCTCACCAGGATTGGGGCGGTACGAGCAGTACTTC. Protein product: CASSPGLGRYEQYF.

As to this clone: Being one base from a much bigger clone, this may be a read error. The gene calls are TRBV10-3 and TRBJ2-3; D not resolved. V was clipped by 1 base and J by 6 bases, with 11 bases between them. CDR1 ENHRY and CDR2 SYGVKD come from the germline V gene. This CDR3 is 14 amino acids long. CDR3 in amino acids: CAISEYLWADTQYF. The CDR3 coding sequence is TGTGCCATCAGTGAGTATCTGTGGGCCGATACGCAGTATTTT.